The next 15 T cell receptor beta chains were all read from a single sample in a study of PD-1 blockade in classical Hodgkin lymphoma. As for time point: cycle 4 day 1 (C4D1), after 6 weeks of nivolumab. Every patient relapsed after autologous stem cell transplantation, and brentuximab vedotin exposure varied. Data came from immunoSEQ multiplex PCR; TCRdb stores just in-frame clones and leaves some out. The data show 40,000 to 55,000 clones, over 75% seen once. The sample in question was peripheral blood mononuclear cells (PBMCs), obtained before the fourth cycle of nivolumab. All receptors come from a human donor with classical Hodgkin lymphoma.

The chain carries TRBV7-3 and TRBJ1-1, with D tentatively TRBD1 (6 bases). There are 15 residues in the CDR3. Per the germline V gene, CDR1 is SGHTA and CDR2 is FQGTGA. Trimming took off 2 bases at V and 3 bases at J, with 13 bases between the two ends. The CDR3 region is CASSLSWGLDTEAFF. The CDR3 bases are TGTGCCAGCAGCTTATCGTGGGGGCTGGACACTGAAGCTTTCTTT.

CDR3 sequence reads: CASSFMTGGAATEAFF. The CDR3 DNA follows: TGTGCCAGCAGTTTTATGACAGGGGGCGCAGCCACTGAAGCTTTCTTT. The rearrangement links TRBV6-5 to TRBJ1-1, with 10 bases aligning to TRBD1. Losses at the gene ends were 4 bases for V and 4 bases for J; bases not matched to a gene: 9. CDR3 size: 16 residues. The germline V gene has CDR1 MNHEY and CDR2 SVGAGI.

This rearrangement joins TRBV5-5 to TRBJ1-1; D not certain. In germline, CDR1 is SGHKS, CDR2 YYEKEE (reference sequence). The V gene lost 3 bases and the J gene lost 4 bases, with 16 bases spanning the gap. This CDR3 contains 15 residues. The CDR3 loop reads CASSYLRGSFTEAFF. CDR3 DNA: TGTGCCAGCAGCTACCTCCGGGGAAGTTTCACTGAAGCTTTCTTT.

This clone was observed a few times. The chain uses TRBV30 and TRBJ1-1; maybe TRBD1 (6 bases). The CDR3 has 14 residues. Germline V CDR1 and CDR2: GTSNPN, SVGIG (reference sequence). V was clipped by 3 bases and J by 4 bases, with 15 bases between them. CDR3 loop: CAWRRSRGGTEAFF. The CDR3, as DNA: TGTGCCTGGAGGAGAAGCAGGGGTGGCACTGAAGCTTTCTTT.

This chain joins TRBV7-2 and TRBJ2-5, with D maybe TRBD2 (5 bases). CDR3 length: 15 amino acids. V lost 3 bases and J lost 3, with 14 bases in between. The germline V gene encodes CDR1 SGHTA and CDR2 FQGNSA. The CDR3, as DNA: TGTGCCAGCAGCTTGGAATTTGCCGGGGAAGAGACCCAGTACTTC. It translates to CASSLEFAGEETQYF.

This clone has just one count. The J gene is TRBJ2-1, the V gene TRBV21-1; no check of the table's D call, TRBD1, against the DNA was made. TRBV21-1 is shown as a pseudogene. The CDR3 sequence is 16 residues long. The CDR3 here is CASSKGQQTTYNEQFF. CDR3 nucleotides: TGTGCCAGCAGCAAAGGTCAACAGACAACCTACAATGAGCAGTTCTTC.

The J gene is TRBJ1-5, the V gene TRBV6-1, with 7 bases aligning to TRBD1. CDR1 and CDR2 from the germline V gene are MNHNS and SASEGT. The length of the CDR3 is 17 residues. V shed 3 bases and J 0 bases; nucleotides not matched to a gene: 8. Here the CDR3 reads CASSETGWGNSNQPQHF. For the CDR3, the DNA is TGTGCCAGCAGTGAGACAGGGTGGGGGAATAGCAATCAGCCCCAGCATTTT.

In this sample, this clone turned up a few times. The chain links TRBV19 to TRBJ1-4, with a possible D match to TRBD1 (5 bases). The germline V gene encodes CDR1 LNHDA and CDR2 SQIVND (reference sequence). V lost 3 bases to trimming and J lost 6 bases, with 11 bases between them. The CDR3 spans 14 residues. The CDR3 spells CASSIRVGDEKLFF. DNA of the CDR3: TGTGCCAGTAGTATCAGGGTTGGTGATGAAAAACTGTTTTTT.

The chain recombines TRBV6-6 with TRBJ1-2; tentatively, D is TRBD1 (5 bases). Germline CDR1 and CDR2: MNHNY and SVGAGI (reference sequence). CDR3 length: 13 residues. V gave up 5 bases and J gave up 3 bases, with 10 bases separating them. This chain's CDR3 is CASSAGTDYGYTF. Written as DNA, the CDR3 is TGTGCCAGCAGTGCTGGGACGGACTATGGCTACACCTTC.

The CDR3 reads CASSRRGNYGYTF. DNA of the CDR3: TGTGCCAGTAGTCGACGGGGTAACTATGGCTACACCTTC. The chain couples TRBV19 to TRBJ1-2; D ambiguous. V lost 5 bases and J lost 1, with 8 bases in between. The CDR3 spans 13 residues. CDR1 and CDR2 from the germline V gene are LNHDA and SQIVND (reference sequence).

This clone was seen a single time. The chain recombines TRBV5-5 with TRBJ1-2; 9 positions agree with TRBD1. V lost 4 bases to trimming and J lost 8 bases; unmatched junction nucleotides: 6. Germline assignment: CDR1 SGHKS and CDR2 YYEKEE (reference sequence). The CDR3 covers 13 residues. The CDR3 sequence: CASSPRTGDGYTF. The CDR3, as DNA: TGTGCCAGCAGCCCCCGGACAGGGGACGGCTACACCTTC.

The V and J genes are TRBV19 and TRBJ2-3, with 10 nucleotides matching TRBD2. V lost 5 bases, J lost 1 base, and 3 bases stayed unmatched. CDR1 and CDR2 from the germline V gene are LNHDA and SQIVND (reference sequence). The CDR3 length is 15 residues. The CDR3 sequence is CASSSGTSGTDTQYF. As DNA, the CDR3 is TGTGCCAGTAGTTCCGGGACTAGCGGCACAGATACGCAGTATTTT.

The CDR3 is CASSLDRQGTEAFF. DNA of the CDR3: TGTGCCAGCAGCCTCGATCGACAGGGAACAGAAGCTTTCTTT. The V gene is TRBV9, the J gene TRBJ1-1, with 7 bases fitting TRBD1. CDR3 length: 14 amino acids. CDR1 SGDLS and CDR2 YYNGEE come from the germline V gene. After removal of 4 bases from V and 8 bases from J, the junction contained 11 bases not matched to a gene.

As to this clone: An end of the junction differs from the germline gene, which may be a read error. The chain joins TRBV5-1 to TRBJ1-1, with TRBD1 matching over 8 bases. The germline CDR1 and CDR2 sequences are SGHRS and YFSETQ. The CDR3 is 14 amino acids. In DNA form, the CDR3 reads TGCGCCAGCAGCCTACAGGGGGGGAACCCTGAAGCTTTCTTT. Translation: CASSLQGGNPEAFF. The variable domain in full, completed from reference TRBV5-1 and TRBJ1-1, reads KAGVTQTPRYLIKTRGQQVTLSCSPISGHRSVSWYQQTPGQGLQFLFEYFSETQRNKGNFPGRFSGRQFSNSRSEMNVSTLELGDSALYLCASSLQGGNPEAFFGQGTRLTVV.

The genes are TRBV2 and TRBJ2-5; 12 bases fit TRBD2. The CDR3 runs 15 residues. CDR1 and CDR2 from the germline V gene are SNHLY and FYNNEI. After removal of 5 bases from V and 7 bases from J, the junction contained 8 bases not matched to a gene. DNA for the CDR3: TGTGCCAGCAGTTCTAGCGGGGGGGCCCTTGGGACCCAGTACTTC. Translated: CASSSSGGALGTQYF.